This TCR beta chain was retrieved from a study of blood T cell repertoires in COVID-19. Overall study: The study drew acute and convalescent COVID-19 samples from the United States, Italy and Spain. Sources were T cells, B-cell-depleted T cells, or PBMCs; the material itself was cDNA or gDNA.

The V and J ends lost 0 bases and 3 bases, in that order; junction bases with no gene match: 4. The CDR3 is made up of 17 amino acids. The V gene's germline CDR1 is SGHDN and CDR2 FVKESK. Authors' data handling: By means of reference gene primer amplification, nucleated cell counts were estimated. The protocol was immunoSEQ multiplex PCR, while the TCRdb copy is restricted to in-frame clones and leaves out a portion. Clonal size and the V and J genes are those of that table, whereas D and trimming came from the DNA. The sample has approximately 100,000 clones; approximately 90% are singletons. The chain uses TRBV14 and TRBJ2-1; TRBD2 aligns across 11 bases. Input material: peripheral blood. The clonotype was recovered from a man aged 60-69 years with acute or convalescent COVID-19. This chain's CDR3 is CASSQDLLAGGYNEQFF. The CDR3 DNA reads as TGTGCCAGCAGCCAAGATCTTCTAGCGGGAGGCTACAATGAGCAGTTCTTC.